This T cell receptor beta chain was sequenced during a study of blood T cell repertoires in COVID-19. Turning to the study itself: Spain, Italy and the United States supplied samples that represented acute and convalescent COVID-19. Sources were T cells, B-cell-depleted T cells, or PBMCs; the material itself was cDNA or gDNA.

In the original analysis: Reference gene primers were amplified, and this amplification served to estimate nucleated cell counts. The data were produced by immunoSEQ multiplex PCR, yet TCRdb's version contains in-frame clones alone and is incomplete. V, J and clone size are those of that table, while D and trimming were read from the DNA. The data hold about 88,000 clones, with 88% observed a single time. This CDR3 has 14 amino acids. V was cut by 0 bases and J by 2 bases, with 5 bases left in between. Germline V gene sequence: CDR1 SGHRS, CDR2 YFSETQ. The sequence was obtained from a man older than 75 with acute or convalescent COVID-19. The genes are TRBV5-1 and TRBJ2-2; D gene unclear. Source material: peripheral blood. The CDR3: CASSLVQNTGELFF. CDR3 DNA sequence: TGCGCCAGCAGCTTGGTACAAAACACCGGGGAGCTGTTTTTT.